The TCR beta chain described here comes from a study of Graves' ophthalmopathy and Graves' hyperthyroidism. For repertoire sequencing, the TCR beta CDR3 regions were amplified from RNA transcripts. RT-PCR with HTBI primers came first, then second-round multiplex PCR. TCRdb redid the calling of the multiplex PCR reads with MiXCR, one entry per CDR3 protein. The sample lists about 740,000 distinct CDR3 sequences, 40% occurring once. V was trimmed by 3 bases and J by 3 bases, leaving 11 bases between them. Per the germline V gene, CDR1 is GTSNPN and CDR2 is SVGIG (reference sequence). The CDR3 loop spans 13 amino acids.

The specimen sequenced was peripheral blood. The origin of this receptor is an adult man with Graves' ophthalmopathy. J is TRBJ1-2 and V is TRBV30, with D perhaps TRBD1 (6 bases). This CDR3 is CAWRAGAHYGYTF. CDR3 nucleotide sequence: TGTGCCTGGAGGGCAGGGGCGCACTATGGCTACACCTTC.